Listed here are 23 T cell receptor beta chains from one sample, sequenced in a study of CD8+ T cells in alopecia areata. Extraction of RNA preceded its reverse transcription into cDNA, which served as the sequencing template. Clones were read by immunoSEQ multiplex PCR, and TCRdb kept only the in-frame ones, dropping some. The sample holds about 200,000 clones, more than 45% seen once. This sample comprised CD4+ T cells sorted from blood, obtained at week 0. Every receptor here comes from a human donor with alopecia areata.

The chain joins TRBV7-9 to TRBJ2-3; D is perhaps TRBD1 (6 bases). CDR1 and CDR2 from the germline V gene are SEHNR and FQNEAQ (reference sequence). Trimming shortened V by 4 bases and J by 4 bases, and 9 bases separated the two germline ends. This CDR3 is 13 amino acids long. The CDR3 protein is CASSWKGADTQYF. The CDR3 bases are TGTGCCAGCAGCTGGAAGGGGGCAGATACGCAGTATTTT.

The J gene is TRBJ2-7, the V gene TRBV6-5; possibly TRBD2 for D (6 bases). CDR1 and CDR2 from the germline V gene are MNHEY and SVGAGI. Trimming cost V 6 bases and J 2 bases, with 11 bases left between them. This CDR3 is 13 amino acids long. For the CDR3, the DNA is TGTGCCAGCAGCCTCGGGGGACCCTACGAGCAGTACTTC. Translating it yields CASSLGGPYEQYF.

This sequence joins TRBV7-3 and TRBJ2-1; TRBD2 agrees at 9 bases. Germline loops: CDR1 SGHTA, CDR2 FQGTGA. This CDR3 region has 16 residues. V lost 2 bases, J lost 6 bases, and 8 bases stayed unmatched. The CDR3 DNA reads TGTGCCAGCAGCTTAGGTGGGCTAGCGGGAACCAATGAGCAGTTCTTC. This encodes CASSLGGLAGTNEQFF.

This clone has only a few counts. This chain links TRBV20-1 with TRBJ1-1, with 7 bases aligning to TRBD1. V shed 6 bases and J 4 bases; nucleotides not matched to a gene: 2. The CDR3 is 11 amino acids. Germline values: CDR1 DFQATT, CDR2 SNEGSKA (reference sequence). The chain's CDR3 is CSARDSTEAFF. The CDR3 nucleotides are TGCAGTGCGAGGGACAGCACTGAAGCTTTCTTT.

The chain recombines TRBV7-3 with TRBJ1-5; D is uncertain. V was trimmed by 2 bases and J by 5 bases, leaving 4 bases between them. Germline values: CDR1 SGHTA, CDR2 FQGTGA. The CDR3 loop spans 12 amino acids. The CDR3 DNA is TGTGCCAGCAGCTTAGATCATCAGCCCCAGCATTTT. This gives the protein CASSLDHQPQHF.

This clone was seen a few times. The chain recombines TRBV29-1 with TRBJ2-2; D is unclear. Germline CDR1 SQVTM, CDR2 ANQGSEA. The CDR3 contains 14 residues. With 3 bases removed from V and 1 base from J, the gap between germline ends came to 9 bases. The CDR3 loop is CSVDTAKNTGELFF. CDR3 coding DNA: TGCAGCGTTGACACAGCTAAGAACACCGGGGAGCTGTTTTTT.

This clone came up a few times. The chain employs TRBV29-1 and TRBJ1-2, with D possibly TRBD1 on 5 matching bases. The germline gives CDR1 SQVTM, CDR2 ANQGSEA. With 3 bases removed from V and 2 bases from J, the gap between germline ends came to 10 bases. This CDR3 contains 13 residues. The CDR3 region is CSVDRPGNYGYTF. CDR3 DNA sequence: TGCAGCGTTGATAGGCCAGGGAACTATGGCTACACCTTC. The full variable domain, rest sourced from reference TRBV29-1 and TRBJ1-2, is SAVISQKPSRDICQRGTSLTIQCQVDSQVTMMFWYRQQPGQSLTLIATANQGSEATYESGFVIDKFPISRPNLTFSTLTVSNMSPEDSSIYLCSVDRPGNYGYTFGSGTRLTVV.

The chain joins TRBV19 to TRBJ1-5; 7 bases fit TRBD1. Germline CDR1 and CDR2: LNHDA and SQIVND (reference sequence). The CDR3 has 16 amino acids. The junction had 10 bases not matched to a gene; V was cut back by 7 bases and J by 1 base. The CDR3 DNA reads TGTGCCAGTACACCACCGACAGGGACGAGCAATCAGCCCCAGCATTTT. This gives the protein CASTPPTGTSNQPQHF. Full variable domain (outside the CDR3, taken from reference TRBV19 and TRBJ1-5): DGGITQSPKYLFRKEGQNVTLSCEQNLNHDAMYWYRQDPGQGLRLIYYSQIVNDFQKGDIAEGYSVSREKKESFPLTVTSAQKNPTAFYLCASTPPTGTSNQPQHFGDGTRLSIL.

This clone was detected a few times. The V gene is TRBV29-1, the J gene TRBJ1-2; D perhaps matches TRBD1 (5 bases). The CDR3 runs to 13 residues. The ends were cut back, 5 bases at V and 4 bases at J, with 14 bases in the middle. Germline CDR1 and CDR2: SQVTM and ANQGSEA. The CDR3 region is CSVWGREGYGYTF. CDR3 bases: TGCAGCGTTTGGGGCAGGGAAGGCTATGGCTACACCTTC.

The chain carries TRBV30 and TRBJ1-1; D is possibly TRBD1 (5 bases). The CDR3 is made up of 15 amino acids. With 0 bases removed from V and 3 bases from J, the gap between germline ends came to 14 bases. Per germline, CDR1 GTSNPN and CDR2 SVGIG (reference sequence). Here the CDR3 reads CAWSVLGGRYTEAFF. The CDR3, as DNA: TGTGCCTGGAGTGTACTGGGGGGTCGTTACACTGAAGCTTTCTTT.

The rearrangement joins TRBV7-7 to TRBJ2-7; D not resolved. The CDR3 consists of 15 residues. V was cut by 1 base and J by 1 base, with 11 bases left in between. Germline loops: CDR1 SSHAT, CDR2 FNYEAQ (reference sequence). As DNA, the CDR3 is TGTGCCAGCAGCTTAGATGATGGAATTTCCTACGAGCAGTACTTC. It encodes CASSLDDGISYEQYF.

This chain joins TRBV5-4 and TRBJ2-1; 10 positions agree with TRBD2. Losses at the gene ends were 2 bases for V and 3 bases for J; bases not matched to a gene: 2. This CDR3 has 15 amino acids. Looked up from germline, CDR1 is SGHNT and CDR2 is YYREEE (reference sequence). The CDR3 here is CASSFRTSGYNEQFF. In DNA, the CDR3 is TGTGCCAGCAGCTTTAGGACTAGCGGCTACAATGAGCAGTTCTTC. The full variable domain, in which reference TRBV5-4 and TRBJ2-1 provide the parts outside the CDR3, is ETGVTQSPTHLIKTRGQQVTLRCSSQSGHNTVSWYQQALGQGPQFIFQYYREEENGRGNFPPRFSGLQFPNYSSELNVNALELDDSALYLCASSFRTSGYNEQFFGPGTRLTVL.

V and J are TRBV18 and TRBJ2-3; D is uncertain. The CDR3 length is 12 residues. Trimming took off 5 bases at V and 5 bases at J, with 8 bases between the two ends. Germline CDR1 reads KGHSH; CDR2 reads LQKENI. CDR3: CASSSRLDTQYF. CDR3 DNA sequence: TGTGCCAGCTCATCGCGTCTAGATACGCAGTATTTT. The variable domain in full, with the rest retrieved from reference TRBV18 and TRBJ2-3, is NAGVMQNPRHLVRRRGQEARLRCSPMKGHSHVYWYRQLPEEGLKFMVYLQKENIIDESGMPKERFSAEFPKEGPSILRIQQVVRGDSAAYFCASSSRLDTQYFGPGTRLTVL.

The chain carries TRBV6-4 and TRBJ1-2; D is unclear. V was cut by 3 bases and J by 2 bases, with 16 bases left in between. Per the germline V gene, CDR1 is MRHNA and CDR2 is SNTAGT. This CDR3 region has 16 residues. As DNA, the CDR3 is TGTGCCAGCAGTGAACAGTCCAGGTCCCAGAACTATGGCTACACCTTC. It yields the protein CASSEQSRSQNYGYTF.

This chain joins TRBV23-1 and TRBJ2-3; D might be TRBD2 (6 bases). TRBV23-1 is noted as an ORF with a role that remains uncertain. V lost 7 bases, J lost 2 bases, and 16 bases lay in between. The length of the CDR3 is 15 residues. CDR3 in amino acids: CASKPHGGYTDTQYF. The CDR3 bases are TGCGCCAGCAAACCTCACGGAGGGTACACAGATACGCAGTATTTT.

This chain uses TRBV30 with TRBJ2-1; D uncertain. Germline-derived CDR1 and CDR2 are GTSNPN and SVGIG (reference sequence). Trimming removed 4 bases at V and 9 bases at J, with 10 bases between. This CDR3 spans 11 amino acids. This CDR3 is CAWTLNIEQFF. Here the CDR3 DNA reads TGTGCCTGGACCCTAAATATTGAGCAGTTCTTC.

This sequence joins TRBV25-1 and TRBJ2-7; no definite D call. Deletions cut 4 bases from V and 6 bases from J, with 10 bases between. Germline assignment: CDR1 MGHDK and CDR2 SYGVNS. CDR3 length: 12 amino acids. The CDR3 loop is CASSGWLREQYF. CDR3 nucleotides: TGTGCCAGCAGTGGGTGGCTACGCGAGCAGTACTTC.

This clone showed up just a few times. This chain joins TRBV5-1 and TRBJ2-4; 7 bases are a match to TRBD2. The germline gives CDR1 SGHRS, CDR2 YFSETQ. This CDR3 has 16 amino acids. The V gene end was trimmed by 4 bases and the J gene end by 0 bases; junction bases not matched to a gene: 7. The DNA for the CDR3 is TGCGCCAGCAGCCCAGAACCTAGCGGAGCCAAAAACATTCAGTACTTC. This codes for CASSPEPSGAKNIQYF. Drawing the rest from reference TRBV5-1 and TRBJ2-4, the complete variable domain is KAGVTQTPRYLIKTRGQQVTLSCSPISGHRSVSWYQQTPGQGLQFLFEYFSETQRNKGNFPGRFSGRQFSNSRSEMNVSTLELGDSALYLCASSPEPSGAKNIQYFGAGTRLSVL.

The rearrangement links TRBV4-1 to TRBJ1-2, with D perhaps matching TRBD1 (5 bases). Trimming took 0 bases from V and 9 from J, leaving 11 bases between them. This CDR3 has 13 amino acids. Germline CDR1 reads MGHRA; CDR2 reads YSYEKL. CDR3 coding DNA: TGCGCCAGCAGCCAAGAGCCGGGACGGAGCTACACCTTC. Residues: CASSQEPGRSYTF.

The V gene is TRBV30, the J gene TRBJ1-3, with D hard to call. Germline V lookup: CDR1 GTSNPN, CDR2 SVGIG (reference sequence). The CDR3 extends over 15 amino acids. V was shortened by 3 bases and J by 2 bases, with 14 bases between the two germline ends. CDR3 DNA: TGTGCCTGGAGGGACGGCTCGGGAGCTGGAAACACCATATATTTT. Amino acid sequence: CAWRDGSGAGNTIYF.

This clone has only a few counts. CDR3 residues: CASSLWDSLRPTSPTDTQYF. CDR3 DNA sequence: TGCGCCAGCAGCCTTTGGGACAGCTTAAGGCCGACAAGCCCAACAGATACGCAGTATTTT. The chain employs TRBV5-1 and TRBJ2-3, with TRBD1 identical over 7 bases. The CDR3 runs 20 residues. V gave up 4 bases and J gave up 3 bases; unmatched junction bases: 23. The germline V gene has CDR1 SGHRS and CDR2 YFSETQ.

The rearrangement joins TRBV6-4 to TRBJ2-3, with 11 bases fitting TRBD2. From germline, CDR1 is MRHNA and CDR2 SNTAGT. CDR3 length equals 15 residues. The ends lost 6 bases at V and 3 bases at J; junction bases unmatched: 5. The CDR3: CASSEGLAATDTQYF. The DNA of the CDR3 is TGTGCCAGCAGCGAGGGACTAGCGGCTACAGATACGCAGTATTTT.

The V call is TRBV10-3, the J call TRBJ2-7; D is unclear. Trimming removed 6 bases from V and 7 bases from J, with 10 bases in between. This CDR3 is 11 amino acids long. CDR1 and CDR2 (germline): ENHRY, SYGVKD. CDR3 loop: CAISAAREQYF. The CDR3 DNA sequence: TGTGCCATCAGCGCTGCCCGGGAGCAGTACTTC.